Given below is one T cell receptor beta chain in context. This record belongs to a study of CD8 T cells in Susac syndrome. In contrast to the negatively isolated CD8+ and CD4+ T cells, TEMRA cells were FACS-enriched. Germline V CDR1 and CDR2: SEHNR, FQNEAQ (reference sequence). The V gene end was trimmed by 5 bases and the J gene end by 3 bases; junction bases not matched to a gene: 4. The CDR3 runs to 15 residues. Random hexamers were used to reverse transcribe the RNA input (about 0.5 to 1 ug). Multiplex PCR with immunoSEQ amplified the TCR beta CDR3 across 54 Vbeta and 13 Jbeta. TCRdb ran MiXCR on the immunoSEQ multiplex PCR reads and lists one entry per CDR3 protein. The sample holds fewer than 250,000 distinct CDR3 sequences; 80% to 95% are singletons and the top ten take about 0.12%.

The sequence derives from a human donor with multiple sclerosis. V is TRBV7-9 and J is TRBJ2-2; 9 nucleotides agree with TRBD1. The sequenced sample was CD8+ T cells from PBMCs. The CDR3 bases are TGTGCCAGCAGCGGGACAGGGCCGTACACCGGGGAGCTGTTTTTT. It is translated as CASSGTGPYTGELFF.